This record covers a single T cell receptor beta chain. The record originates from a study of blood T cell repertoires in COVID-19. This CDR3 spans 12 amino acids. Germline CDR1 is MNHEY and CDR2 is SVGEGT. V was cut by 6 bases and J by 4 bases, with 10 bases left in between. Measured with immunoSEQ multiplex PCR; TCRdb has only the in-frame clones, and not every one. The sample comprises 14,000 or so clones, 70% to 85% of which are singletons, and 26% rests with the top ten. The TCR sequence derives from a woman in her forties or fifties with active or convalescent COVID-19. The chain couples TRBV6-2 or TRBV6-3 to TRBJ2-7; maybe TRBD2 (6 bases). The sequenced material came from peripheral blood. CDR3 coding DNA: TGTGCCAGCAGCGGAGGGACTTACGAGCAGTACTTC. As protein: CASSGGTYEQYF.